This is a list of T cell receptor beta chains from one sample in a study of molecular identifiers for immune sequencing clone quantification. MiXCR, run by TCRdb on the PCR reads, gives a single entry per CDR3 protein. This table holds approximately 590,000 distinct CDR3 sequences, 25% found once. Sequencing input: naive CD8+ T cells from blood, with Jurkat cell RNA spiked in. All receptors derive from a human donor in good health. Some libraries in this study had Jurkat cell RNA spiked in. Both conserved end residues are part of each CDR3. A D gene is named only where the DNA matches it firmly. Size is omitted from some rows. Given values are once, few, many or a class for expanded clones.

j_call | d_call | cdr3_length | clone_size | v_call | cdr3_nt | cdr3_aa
TRBJ2-5 | - | 13 | many | TRBV12-3/TRBV12-4 | TGTGCCAGCAGTTTGAGTGCGTATGAGACCCAGTACTTC | CASSLSAYETQYF
TRBJ1-1 | TRBD1 | 15 | - | TRBV5-6 | TGTGCCAGCGCCTTGGGAGACAGGGGGTTAACTGAAGCTTTCTTT | CASALGDRGLTEAFF
TRBJ1-1 | TRBD1 | 13 | few | TRBV29-1 | TGCAGCGTGACCGGGACAGGGGGTCCCGAAGCTTTCTTT | CSVTGTGGPEAFF
TRBJ2-4 | TRBD1 | 13 | - | TRBV7-9 | TGTGCCAGCAGCCCACCGGGGACAGGGGGCCAGTACTTC | CASSPPGTGGQYF
TRBJ2-5 | - | 14 | - | TRBV15 | TGTGCCACCAGCAGGGTAATGGGGGTAGAGACCCAGTACTTC | CATSRVMGVETQYF
TRBJ1-1 | TRBD1 | 15 | many | TRBV7-9 | TGTGCCAGCAGCATGGGACAGGGGGCCTACACTGAAGCTTTCTTT | CASSMGQGAYTEAFF
TRBJ1-1 | - | 20 | few | TRBV4-3 | TGCGCCAGCAGCCAAGATGTAAGGTTTGGGGGGCCCGCGTTTTACACTGAAGCTTTCTTT | CASSQDVRFGGPAFYTEAFF
TRBJ1-4 | TRBD1 | 17 | few | TRBV3-1 | TGTGCCAGCAGCCAAGAGTGGGGACAGGGTTTTAATGAAAAACTGTTTTTT | CASSQEWGQGFNEKLFF
TRBJ1-4 | - | 16 | - | TRBV10-3 | TGTGCCATCAGTGAGTCTCTGCGGGTTGCTGATGAAAAACTGTTTTTT | CAISESLRVADEKLFF
TRBJ2-7 | TRBD2 | 15 | many | TRBV6-2/TRBV6-3 | TGTGCCAGCAGTTACGGACTAGCGGGAGAATACGAGCAGTACTTC | CASSYGLAGEYEQYF
TRBJ1-1 | TRBD1 | 12 | many | TRBV20-1 | TGCAGTGCTCGACAGGGTTTTACTGAAGCTTTCTTT | CSARQGFTEAFF
TRBJ2-3 | - | 13 | many | TRBV14 | TGTGCCAGCAGCCAAGTTTTGGGGGATACGCAGTATTTT | CASSQVLGDTQYF
TRBJ1-6 | TRBD1 | 15 | few | TRBV19 | TGTGCCAGTAGTATCTTCGGACAGGGTCATTCACCCCTCCACTTT | CASSIFGQGHSPLHF
TRBJ1-1 | - | 14 | - | TRBV6-1 | TGTGCCAGCAGTGAACCCAGAGGAGAGGATTGGGCTTTCTTT | CASSEPRGEDWAFF